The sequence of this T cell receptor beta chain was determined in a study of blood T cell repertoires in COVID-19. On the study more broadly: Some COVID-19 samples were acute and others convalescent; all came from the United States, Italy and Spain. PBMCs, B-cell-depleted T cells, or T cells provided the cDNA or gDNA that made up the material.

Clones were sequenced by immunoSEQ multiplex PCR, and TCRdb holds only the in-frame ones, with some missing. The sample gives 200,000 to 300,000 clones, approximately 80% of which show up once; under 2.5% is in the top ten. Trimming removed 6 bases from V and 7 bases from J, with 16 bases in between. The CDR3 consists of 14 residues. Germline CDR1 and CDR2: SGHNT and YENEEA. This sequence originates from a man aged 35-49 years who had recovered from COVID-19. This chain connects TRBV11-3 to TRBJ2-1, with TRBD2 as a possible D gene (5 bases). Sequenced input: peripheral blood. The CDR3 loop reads CASSKLERANEQFF. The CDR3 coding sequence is TGTGCCAGCAGTAAACTAGAACGAGCGAATGAGCAGTTCTTC.